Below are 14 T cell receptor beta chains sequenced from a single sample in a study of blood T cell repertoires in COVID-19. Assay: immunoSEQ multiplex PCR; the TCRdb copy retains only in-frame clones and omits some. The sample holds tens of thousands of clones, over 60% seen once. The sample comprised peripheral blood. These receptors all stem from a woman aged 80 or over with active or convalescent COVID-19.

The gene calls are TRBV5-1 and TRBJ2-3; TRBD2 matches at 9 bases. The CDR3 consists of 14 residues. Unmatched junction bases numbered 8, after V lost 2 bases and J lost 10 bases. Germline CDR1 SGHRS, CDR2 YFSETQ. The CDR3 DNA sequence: TGCGCCAGCAGCTTCGGTGGTAGCGGGGGACCGCAGTATTTT. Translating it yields CASSFGGSGGPQYF.

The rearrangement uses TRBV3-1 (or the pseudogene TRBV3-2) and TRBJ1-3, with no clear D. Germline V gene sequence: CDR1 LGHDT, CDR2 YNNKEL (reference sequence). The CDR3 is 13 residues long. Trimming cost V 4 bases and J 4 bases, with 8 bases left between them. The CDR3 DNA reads TGTGCCAGCAGCCTCGGCGGAGGAAACACCATATATTTT. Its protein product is CASSLGGGNTIYF.

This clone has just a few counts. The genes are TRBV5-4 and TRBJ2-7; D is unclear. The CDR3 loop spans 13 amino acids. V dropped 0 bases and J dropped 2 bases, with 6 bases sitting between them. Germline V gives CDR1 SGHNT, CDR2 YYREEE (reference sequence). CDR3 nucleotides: TGTGCCAGCAGCTTGGAACAGACCTACGAGCAGTACTTC. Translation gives CASSLEQTYEQYF.

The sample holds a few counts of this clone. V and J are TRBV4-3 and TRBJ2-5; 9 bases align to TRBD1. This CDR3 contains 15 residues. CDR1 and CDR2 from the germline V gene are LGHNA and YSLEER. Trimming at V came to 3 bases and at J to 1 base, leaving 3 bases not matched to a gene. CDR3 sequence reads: CASSQDRGLQETQYF. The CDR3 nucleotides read TGCGCCAGCAGCCAGGACAGGGGACTCCAAGAGACCCAGTACTTC.

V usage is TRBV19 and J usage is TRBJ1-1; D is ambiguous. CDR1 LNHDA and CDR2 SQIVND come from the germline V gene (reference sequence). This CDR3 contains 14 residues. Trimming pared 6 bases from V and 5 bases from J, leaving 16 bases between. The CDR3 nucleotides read TGTGCCAGTAGGGTGGAGGATGTACGGACTGAAGCTTTCTTT. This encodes CASRVEDVRTEAFF. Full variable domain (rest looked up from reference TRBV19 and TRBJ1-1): DGGITQSPKYLFRKEGQNVTLSCEQNLNHDAMYWYRQDPGQGLRLIYYSQIVNDFQKGDIAEGYSVSREKKESFPLTVTSAQKNPTAFYLCASRVEDVRTEAFFGQGTRLTVV.

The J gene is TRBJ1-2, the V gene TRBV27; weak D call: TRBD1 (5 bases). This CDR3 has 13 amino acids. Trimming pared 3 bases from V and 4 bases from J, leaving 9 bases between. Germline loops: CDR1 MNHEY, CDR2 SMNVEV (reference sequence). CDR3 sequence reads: CASSLTGVYGYTF. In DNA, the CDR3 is TGTGCCAGCAGTTTGACGGGGGTCTATGGCTACACCTTC.

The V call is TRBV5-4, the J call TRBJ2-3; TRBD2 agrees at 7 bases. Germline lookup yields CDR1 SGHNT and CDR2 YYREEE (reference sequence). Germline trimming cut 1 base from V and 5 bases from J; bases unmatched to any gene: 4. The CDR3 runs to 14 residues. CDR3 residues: CASSLTLAVDTQYF. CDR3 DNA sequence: TGTGCCAGCAGCTTGACGCTAGCGGTAGATACGCAGTATTTT.

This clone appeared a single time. In DNA form, the CDR3 reads TGTGCCAGCAGCCCAGGACTACTGGGCGGGACGCAGTATTTT. As protein: CASSPGLLGGTQYF. J is TRBJ2-3 and V is TRBV7-2; D possibly corresponds to TRBD2 (6 bases). The CDR3 consists of 14 residues. Germline V gene lookup returns CDR1 SGHTA and CDR2 FQGNSA. Trimming removed 5 bases at V and 9 bases at J, with 18 bases between.

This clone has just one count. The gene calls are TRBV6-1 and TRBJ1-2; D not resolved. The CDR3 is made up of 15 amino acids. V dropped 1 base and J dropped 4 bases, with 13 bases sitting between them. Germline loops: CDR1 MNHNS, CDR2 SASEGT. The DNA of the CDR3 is TGTGCCAGCAGTGAAGGGCAGGCAAAAATCTATGGCTACACCTTC. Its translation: CASSEGQAKIYGYTF.

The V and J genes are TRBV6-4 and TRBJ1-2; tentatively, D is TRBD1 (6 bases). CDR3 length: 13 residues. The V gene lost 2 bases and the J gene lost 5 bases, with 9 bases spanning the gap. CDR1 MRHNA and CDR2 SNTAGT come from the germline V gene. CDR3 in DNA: TGTGCCAGCAGTGACGGACAGCGTTATGGCTACACCTTC. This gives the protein CASSDGQRYGYTF.

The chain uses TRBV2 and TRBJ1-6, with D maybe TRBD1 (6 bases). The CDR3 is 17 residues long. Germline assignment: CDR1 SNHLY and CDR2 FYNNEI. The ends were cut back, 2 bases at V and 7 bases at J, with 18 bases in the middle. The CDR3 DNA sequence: TGTGCCAGCAGTGAATCGGGGACGGGGGGCTGGAATTCACCCCTCCACTTT. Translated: CASSESGTGGWNSPLHF.

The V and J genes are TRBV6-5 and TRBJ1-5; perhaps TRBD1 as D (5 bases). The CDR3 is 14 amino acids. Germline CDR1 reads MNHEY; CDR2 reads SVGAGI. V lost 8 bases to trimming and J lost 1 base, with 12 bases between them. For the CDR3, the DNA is TGTGCCAGCTGTAGCGGGGGGAGCAATCAGCCCCAGCATTTT. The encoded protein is CASCSGGSNQPQHF.

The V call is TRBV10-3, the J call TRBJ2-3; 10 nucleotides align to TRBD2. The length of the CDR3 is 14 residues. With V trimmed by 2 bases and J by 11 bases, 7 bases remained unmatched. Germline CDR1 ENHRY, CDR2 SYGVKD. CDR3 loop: CAISEVAGGLEQYF. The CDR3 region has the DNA TGTGCCATCAGTGAGGTAGCGGGGGGCCTAGAGCAGTATTTT.

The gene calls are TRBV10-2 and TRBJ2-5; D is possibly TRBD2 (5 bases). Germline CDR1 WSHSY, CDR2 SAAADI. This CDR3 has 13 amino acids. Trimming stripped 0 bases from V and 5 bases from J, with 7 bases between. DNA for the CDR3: TGCGCCAGCAGTGAGTCGAGGGTGGAGACCCAGTACTTC. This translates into CASSESRVETQYF.